The rows below give T cell receptor beta chains drawn from one sample of a study of T cells in Graves' hyperthyroidism and ophthalmopathy. TCRdb processed the multiplex PCR reads anew with MiXCR; each CDR3 protein has one entry. This table has around 520,000 distinct CDR3 sequences, approximately 15% appearing once. The specimen sequenced was blood. The source is a woman aged 18-35 years with Graves' hyperthyroidism. CDR3s include the opening cysteine and the closing phenylalanine or tryptophan. Each record gives: V gene, CDR3 length, J gene, clone size, D gene, CDR3 protein, CDR3 DNA. The D gene is left open where the match is weak. For some rows the clone size is stated as once, few or many, or as a class when expanded; others skip it.

v_gene: TRBV19
len: 13
j_gene: TRBJ1-5
abundance: few
d_gene: -
CDR3aa: CASSIGVAQPQHF
CDR3nt: TGTGCCAGTAGTATCGGGGTTGCTCAGCCCCAGCATTTT

v_gene: TRBV7-9
len: 16
j_gene: TRBJ2-1
abundance: many
d_gene: -
CDR3aa: CASSLVGAEFYNEQFF
CDR3nt: TGTGCCAGCAGCTTAGTGGGGGCGGAATTCTACAATGAGCAGTTCTTC

v_gene: TRBV7-9
len: 14
j_gene: TRBJ2-3
abundance: once
d_gene: -
CDR3aa: CASSLKEKTDTQYF
CDR3nt: TGTGCCAGCAGCTTAAAGGAGAAAACAGATACGCAGTATTTT

v_gene: TRBV2
len: 11
j_gene: TRBJ1-3
abundance: many
d_gene: -
CDR3aa: CASSRVNTIYF
CDR3nt: TGTGCCAGCAGTAGGGTTAACACCATATATTTT

v_gene: TRBV18
len: 16
j_gene: TRBJ2-3
abundance: few
d_gene: -
CDR3aa: CASSRPAAKRGDTQYF
CDR3nt: TGTGCCAGCTCACGACCAGCGGCCAAAAGGGGGGATACGCAGTATTTT

v_gene: TRBV27
len: 16
j_gene: TRBJ1-1
abundance: many
d_gene: -
CDR3aa: CASSLLYRTLNTEAFF
CDR3nt: TGTGCCAGCAGTTTATTATACCGAACCTTGAACACTGAAGCTTTCTTT

v_gene: TRBV10-1
len: 13
j_gene: TRBJ2-3
abundance: -
d_gene: -
CDR3aa: CASSSRTLDTQYF
CDR3nt: TGCGCCAGCAGTTCCCGGACCCTCGATACGCAGTATTTT

v_gene: TRBV12-3/TRBV12-4
len: 13
j_gene: TRBJ2-2
abundance: many
d_gene: -
CDR3aa: CAGAPTNTGELFF
CDR3nt: TGTGCCGGGGCTCCTACGAACACCGGGGAGCTGTTTTTT

v_gene: TRBV20-1
len: 18
j_gene: TRBJ2-7
abundance: -
d_gene: TRBD2
CDR3aa: CSARGPALSSGKPYEQYF
CDR3nt: TGCAGTGCTAGAGGACCTGCGCTGTCGAGCGGGAAGCCCTACGAGCAGTACTTC

v_gene: TRBV24-1
len: 15
j_gene: TRBJ2-2
abundance: many
d_gene: -
CDR3aa: CATSDGALWAGELFF
CDR3nt: TGTGCCACCAGTGATGGAGCGCTTTGGGCCGGGGAGCTGTTTTTT

v_gene: TRBV6-1
len: 10
j_gene: TRBJ2-1
abundance: -
d_gene: -
CDR3aa: CASSAYEQFF
CDR3nt: TGTGCCAGCAGTGCGTATGAGCAGTTCTTC

v_gene: TRBV19
len: 15
j_gene: TRBJ2-2
abundance: few
d_gene: -
CDR3aa: CASRFLYSNTGELFF
CDR3nt: TGTGCCAGTAGGTTCCTTTATTCGAACACCGGGGAGCTGTTTTTT

v_gene: TRBV20-1
len: 16
j_gene: TRBJ2-2
abundance: many
d_gene: TRBD2
CDR3aa: CSARDEREGQFGELFF
CDR3nt: TGCAGTGCTAGAGATGAAAGGGAGGGCCAATTCGGGGAGCTGTTTTTT

v_gene: TRBV7-9
len: 12
j_gene: TRBJ1-1
abundance: many
d_gene: TRBD1
CDR3aa: CASGWDSTEAFF
CDR3nt: TGTGCCAGCGGGTGGGACAGCACTGAAGCTTTCTTT

v_gene: TRBV19
len: 14
j_gene: TRBJ2-1
abundance: many
d_gene: TRBD2
CDR3aa: CASRPGAGYNEQFF
CDR3nt: TGTGCCAGTAGGCCGGGAGCGGGGTACAATGAGCAGTTCTTC

v_gene: TRBV12-3/TRBV12-4
len: 14
j_gene: TRBJ2-7
abundance: few
d_gene: -
CDR3aa: CASSLGPLGDEQYF
CDR3nt: TGTGCCAGCAGTTTAGGCCCCCTAGGGGACGAGCAGTACTTC

v_gene: TRBV5-6
len: 14
j_gene: TRBJ1-1
abundance: many
d_gene: -
CDR3aa: CASDGGIRDTEAFF
CDR3nt: TGTGCCAGCGACGGCGGGATAAGGGACACTGAAGCTTTCTTT

v_gene: TRBV11-3
len: 13
j_gene: TRBJ2-1
abundance: many
d_gene: -
CDR3aa: CASSLLMGTEQFF
CDR3nt: TGTGCCAGCAGCTTGTTGATGGGAACGGAGCAGTTCTTC

v_gene: TRBV6-1
len: 14
j_gene: TRBJ2-7
abundance: few
d_gene: TRBD2
CDR3aa: CASSKKRESGEQYF
CDR3nt: TGTGCCAGCAGCAAGAAGCGGGAGTCCGGCGAGCAGTACTTC

v_gene: TRBV7-9
len: 14
j_gene: TRBJ1-4
abundance: few
d_gene: -
CDR3aa: CASGPGATNEKLFF
CDR3nt: TGTGCCAGCGGCCCCGGTGCAACTAATGAAAAACTGTTTTTT

v_gene: TRBV30
len: 13
j_gene: TRBJ2-7
abundance: many
d_gene: TRBD2
CDR3aa: CASPPGGANEQYF
CDR3nt: TGTGCCTCCCCCCCGGGAGGAGCGAACGAGCAGTACTTC

v_gene: TRBV7-8
len: 20
j_gene: TRBJ2-5
abundance: many
d_gene: TRBD2
CDR3aa: CASSLNGWRGTSGRRETQYF
CDR3nt: TGTGCCAGCAGCTTAAACGGGTGGAGGGGGACTAGCGGGAGAAGGGAGACCCAGTACTTC

v_gene: TRBV7-8
len: 16
j_gene: TRBJ2-3
abundance: many
d_gene: TRBD2
CDR3aa: CASSLGLLAGRDTQYF
CDR3nt: TGTGCCAGCAGCTTAGGGTTACTAGCGGGAAGGGATACGCAGTATTTT

v_gene: TRBV29-1
len: 13
j_gene: TRBJ1-2
abundance: few
d_gene: -
CDR3aa: CSVEGGGNYGYTF
CDR3nt: TGCAGCGTTGAAGGGGGGGGTAACTATGGCTACACCTTC

v_gene: TRBV3-1
len: 15
j_gene: TRBJ2-1
abundance: many
d_gene: TRBD2
CDR3aa: CASRQAGGPYNEQFF
CDR3nt: TGTGCCAGCAGACAAGCGGGAGGGCCCTACAATGAGCAGTTCTTC

v_gene: TRBV14
len: 14
j_gene: TRBJ1-3
abundance: few
d_gene: -
CDR3aa: CASSRQGYGNTIYF
CDR3nt: TGTGCCAGCAGCCGGCAAGGGTACGGAAACACCATATATTTT

v_gene: TRBV18
len: 15
j_gene: TRBJ1-3
abundance: many
d_gene: TRBD1
CDR3aa: CASSMGQGVGNTIYF
CDR3nt: TGTGCCAGCTCAATGGGACAGGGCGTTGGAAACACCATATATTTT

v_gene: TRBV20-1
len: 15
j_gene: TRBJ2-7
abundance: many
d_gene: TRBD2
CDR3aa: CSAGDSGRGIYEQYF
CDR3nt: TGCAGTGCTGGGGATAGCGGGAGAGGGATCTACGAGCAGTACTTC

v_gene: TRBV9
len: 18
j_gene: TRBJ2-2
abundance: few
d_gene: TRBD2
CDR3aa: CASSATSGSRRVTGELFF
CDR3nt: TGTGCCAGCAGCGCGACTAGCGGGAGTCGTCGGGTCACCGGGGAGCTGTTTTTT

v_gene: TRBV2
len: 17
j_gene: TRBJ1-3
abundance: many
d_gene: TRBD1
CDR3aa: CASSAPGDRGHGNTIYF
CDR3nt: TGTGCCAGCAGTGCCCCTGGGGACAGGGGGCACGGAAACACCATATATTTT

v_gene: TRBV2
len: 15
j_gene: TRBJ2-3
abundance: many
d_gene: -
CDR3aa: CASIAGGGSTDTQYF
CDR3nt: TGTGCCAGCATCGCCGGTGGCGGGAGCACAGATACGCAGTATTTT

v_gene: TRBV5-4
len: 17
j_gene: TRBJ2-4
abundance: -
d_gene: -
CDR3aa: CASSLEGQGIAKKIQYF
CDR3nt: TGTGCCAGCAGCTTGGAGGGGCAGGGGATAGCCAAAAAAATTCAGTACTTC

v_gene: TRBV2
len: 12
j_gene: TRBJ1-1
abundance: many
d_gene: -
CDR3aa: CASSAGMLEAFF
CDR3nt: TGTGCCAGCAGTGCAGGGATGCTTGAAGCTTTCTTT

v_gene: TRBV6-1
len: 18
j_gene: TRBJ2-1
abundance: -
d_gene: TRBD2
CDR3aa: CASSGLWASGSSYNEQFF
CDR3nt: TGTGCCAGCAGTGGTCTGTGGGCTAGCGGGAGCTCCTACAATGAGCAGTTCTTC

v_gene: TRBV20-1
len: 15
j_gene: TRBJ2-1
abundance: -
d_gene: TRBD1
CDR3aa: CSARAEDRGRVEQFF
CDR3nt: TGCAGTGCTAGAGCGGAAGACAGGGGAAGGGTTGAGCAGTTCTTC

v_gene: TRBV27
len: 14
j_gene: TRBJ2-1
abundance: many
d_gene: -
CDR3aa: CASWATERYNEQFF
CDR3nt: TGTGCCAGCTGGGCAACCGAGCGGTACAATGAGCAGTTCTTC

v_gene: TRBV30
len: 11
j_gene: TRBJ2-2
abundance: few
d_gene: -
CDR3aa: CAWGGTGELFF
CDR3nt: TGTGCCTGGGGAGGCACCGGGGAGCTGTTTTTT

v_gene: TRBV9
len: 13
j_gene: TRBJ2-5
abundance: -
d_gene: -
CDR3aa: CASSVDISETQYF
CDR3nt: TGTGCCAGCAGCGTAGATATATCGGAGACCCAGTACTTC

v_gene: TRBV6-2/TRBV6-3
len: 15
j_gene: TRBJ1-1
abundance: many
d_gene: -
CDR3aa: CASSYGGIGNTEAFF
CDR3nt: TGTGCCAGCAGTTACGGGGGAATAGGCAACACTGAAGCTTTCTTT

v_gene: TRBV29-1
len: 13
j_gene: TRBJ1-2
abundance: -
d_gene: -
CDR3aa: CSVDNKINYGYTF
CDR3nt: TGCAGCGTTGACAATAAAATTAACTATGGCTACACCTTC

v_gene: TRBV7-3
len: 14
j_gene: TRBJ2-3
abundance: many
d_gene: -
CDR3aa: CASSRDTSTDTQYF
CDR3nt: TGTGCCAGCAGCCGGGACACGAGCACAGATACGCAGTATTTT

v_gene: TRBV20-1
len: 14
j_gene: TRBJ2-1
abundance: -
d_gene: TRBD1
CDR3aa: CSLDQGDSYNEQFF
CDR3nt: TGCAGCCTTGATCAGGGGGACTCCTACAATGAGCAGTTCTTC

v_gene: TRBV6-1
len: 14
j_gene: TRBJ1-3
abundance: many
d_gene: -
CDR3aa: CASKDHYSGNTIYF
CDR3nt: TGTGCCAGCAAAGACCATTACTCTGGAAACACCATATATTTT

v_gene: TRBV9
len: 13
j_gene: TRBJ2-1
abundance: many
d_gene: -
CDR3aa: CASSPQGVNEQFF
CDR3nt: TGTGCCAGCAGCCCCCAAGGGGTGAATGAGCAGTTCTTC

v_gene: TRBV10-1
len: 14
j_gene: TRBJ2-7
abundance: many
d_gene: TRBD2
CDR3aa: CASSRGLAGGEQYF
CDR3nt: TGCGCCAGCAGCCGCGGACTAGCAGGAGGCGAGCAGTACTTC

v_gene: TRBV6-2/TRBV6-3
len: 18
j_gene: TRBJ2-7
abundance: few
d_gene: TRBD2
CDR3aa: CASSLAGGPISPLYEQYF
CDR3nt: TGTGCCAGCAGCTTAGCGGGAGGGCCAATTTCGCCCCTCTACGAGCAGTACTTC

v_gene: TRBV7-9
len: 16
j_gene: TRBJ2-5
abundance: few
d_gene: TRBD2
CDR3aa: CASSLGILAGQETQYF
CDR3nt: TGTGCCAGCAGCTTGGGTATACTAGCGGGGCAAGAGACCCAGTACTTC

v_gene: TRBV7-9
len: 15
j_gene: TRBJ1-2
abundance: -
d_gene: TRBD1
CDR3aa: CASSSDSGTGYGYTF
CDR3nt: TGTGCCAGCAGTTCGGACTCCGGGACAGGGTATGGCTACACCTTC

v_gene: TRBV11-2
len: 16
j_gene: TRBJ2-1
abundance: -
d_gene: -
CDR3aa: CASSLDPVSSLNEQFF
CDR3nt: TGTGCCAGCAGCTTAGATCCAGTCTCCTCCCTCAATGAGCAGTTCTTC

v_gene: TRBV7-9
len: 14
j_gene: TRBJ1-2
abundance: few
d_gene: -
CDR3aa: CASSLRRSGYGYTF
CDR3nt: TGTGCCAGCAGCTTACGCCGTTCAGGCTATGGCTACACCTTC